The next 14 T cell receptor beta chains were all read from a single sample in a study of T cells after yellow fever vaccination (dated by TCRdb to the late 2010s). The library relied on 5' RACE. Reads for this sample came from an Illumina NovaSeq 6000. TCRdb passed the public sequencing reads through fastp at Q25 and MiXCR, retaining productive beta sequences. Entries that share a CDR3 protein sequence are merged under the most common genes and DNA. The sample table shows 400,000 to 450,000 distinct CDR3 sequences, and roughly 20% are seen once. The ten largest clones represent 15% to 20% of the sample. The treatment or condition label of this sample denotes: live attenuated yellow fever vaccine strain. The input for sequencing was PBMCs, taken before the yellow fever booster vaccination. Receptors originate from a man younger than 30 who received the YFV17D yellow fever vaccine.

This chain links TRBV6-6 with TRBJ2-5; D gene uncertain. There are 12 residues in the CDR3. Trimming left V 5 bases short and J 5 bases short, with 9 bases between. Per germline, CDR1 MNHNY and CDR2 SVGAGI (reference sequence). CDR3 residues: CASSPGTETQYF. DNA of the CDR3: TGTGCCAGCAGTCCCGGTACGGAGACCCAGTACTTC.

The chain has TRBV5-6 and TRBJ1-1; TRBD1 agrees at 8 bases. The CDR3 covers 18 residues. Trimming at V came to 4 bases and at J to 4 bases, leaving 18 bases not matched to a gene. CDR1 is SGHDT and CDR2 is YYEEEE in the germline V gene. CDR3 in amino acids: CASSRIVETGARATEAFF. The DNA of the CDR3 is TGTGCCAGCAGCCGAATAGTGGAGACAGGGGCGAGGGCCACTGAAGCTTTCTTT.

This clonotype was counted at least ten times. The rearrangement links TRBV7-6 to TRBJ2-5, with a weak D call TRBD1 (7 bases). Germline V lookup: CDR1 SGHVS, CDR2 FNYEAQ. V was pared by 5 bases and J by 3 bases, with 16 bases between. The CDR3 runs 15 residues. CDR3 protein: CASSPRQGGKETQYF. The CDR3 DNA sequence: TGTGCCAGCAGCCCCCGTCAGGGGGGAAAAGAGACCCAGTACTTC. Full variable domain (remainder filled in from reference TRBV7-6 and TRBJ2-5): GAGVSQSPRYKVTKRGQDVALRCDPISGHVSLYWYRQALGQGPEFLTYFNYEAQQDKSGLPNDRFSAERPEGSISTLTIQRTEQRDSAMYRCASSPRQGGKETQYFGPGTRLLVL.

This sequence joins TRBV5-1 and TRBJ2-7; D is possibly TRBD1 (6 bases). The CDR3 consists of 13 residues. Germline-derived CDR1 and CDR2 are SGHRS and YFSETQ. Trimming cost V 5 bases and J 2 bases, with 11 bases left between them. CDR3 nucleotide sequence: TGCGCCAGCAGTCGGGACACCCCCTACGAGCAGTACTTC. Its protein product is CASSRDTPYEQYF.

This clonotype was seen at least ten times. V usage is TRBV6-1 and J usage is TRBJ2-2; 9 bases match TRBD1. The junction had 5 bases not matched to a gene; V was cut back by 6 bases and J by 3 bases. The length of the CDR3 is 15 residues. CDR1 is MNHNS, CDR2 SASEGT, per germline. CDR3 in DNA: TGTGCCAGCAGCCCGGGACAGGGATACACCGGGGAGCTGTTTTTT. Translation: CASSPGQGYTGELFF.

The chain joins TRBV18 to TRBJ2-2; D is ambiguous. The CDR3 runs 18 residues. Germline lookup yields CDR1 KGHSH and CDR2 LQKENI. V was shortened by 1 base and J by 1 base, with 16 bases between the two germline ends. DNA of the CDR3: TGTGCCAGCTCACCACAGTCTGGCACACATATGAACACCGGGGAGCTGTTTTTT. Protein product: CASSPQSGTHMNTGELFF.

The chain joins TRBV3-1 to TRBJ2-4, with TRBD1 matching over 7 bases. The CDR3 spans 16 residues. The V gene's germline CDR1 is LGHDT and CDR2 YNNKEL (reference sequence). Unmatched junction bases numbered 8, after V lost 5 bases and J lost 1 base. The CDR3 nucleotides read TGTGCCAGCAGCTCTACAGGGGTGCGCGCCAAAAACATTCAGTACTTC. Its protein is CASSSTGVRAKNIQYF.

CDR3 sequence (DNA): TGCGCCAGCAGCTCGACGGGACAGGGAAGGGAGACCCAGTACTTC. Its translation: CASSSTGQGRETQYF. The chain links TRBV4-3 to TRBJ2-5; 9 nucleotides match TRBD1. V gave up 5 bases and J gave up 5 bases; unmatched junction bases: 9. Germline values: CDR1 LGHNA, CDR2 YSLEER. The CDR3 covers 15 residues.

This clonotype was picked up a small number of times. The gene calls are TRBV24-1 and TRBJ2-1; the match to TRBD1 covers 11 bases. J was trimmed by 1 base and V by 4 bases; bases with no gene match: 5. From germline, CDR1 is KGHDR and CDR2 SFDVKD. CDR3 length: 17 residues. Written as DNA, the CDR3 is TGTGCCACCAGTGACGCTGGGGACAGGGGGTCCTACAATGAGCAGTTCTTC. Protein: CATSDAGDRGSYNEQFF.

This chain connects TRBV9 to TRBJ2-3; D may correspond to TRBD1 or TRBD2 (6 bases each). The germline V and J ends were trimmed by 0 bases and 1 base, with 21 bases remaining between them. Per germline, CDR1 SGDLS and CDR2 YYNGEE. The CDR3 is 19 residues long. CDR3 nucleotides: TGTGCCAGCAGCGTAGCTAGGGGGTCGGGGGCAGGCCGCACAGATACGCAGTATTTT. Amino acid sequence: CASSVARGSGAGRTDTQYF.

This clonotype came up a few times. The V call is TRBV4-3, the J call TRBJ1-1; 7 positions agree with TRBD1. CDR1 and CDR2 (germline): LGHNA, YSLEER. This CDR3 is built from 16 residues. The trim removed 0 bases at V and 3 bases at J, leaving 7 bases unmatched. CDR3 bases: TGCGCCAGCAGCCAAGACGTCAGACAGGGATACACTGAAGCTTTCTTT. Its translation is CASSQDVRQGYTEAFF.

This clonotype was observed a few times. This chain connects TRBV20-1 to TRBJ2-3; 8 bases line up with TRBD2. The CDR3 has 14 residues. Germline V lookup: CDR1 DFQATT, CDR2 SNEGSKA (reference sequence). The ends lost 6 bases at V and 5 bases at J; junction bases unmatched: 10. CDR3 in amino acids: CSARGGPGGDTQYF. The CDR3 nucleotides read TGCAGTGCGCGCGGGGGGCCGGGGGGAGATACGCAGTATTTT.

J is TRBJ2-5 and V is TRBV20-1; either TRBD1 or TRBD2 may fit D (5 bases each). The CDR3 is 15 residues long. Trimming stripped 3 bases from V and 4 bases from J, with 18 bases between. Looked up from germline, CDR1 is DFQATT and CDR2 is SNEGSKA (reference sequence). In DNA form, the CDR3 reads TGCAGTGCTAGGCACACGGGGACGGGTGGAGAGACCCAGTACTTC. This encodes CSARHTGTGGETQYF.

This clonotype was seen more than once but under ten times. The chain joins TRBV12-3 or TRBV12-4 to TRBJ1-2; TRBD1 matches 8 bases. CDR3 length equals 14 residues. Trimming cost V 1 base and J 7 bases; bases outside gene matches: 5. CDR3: CASSLERQGFGYTF. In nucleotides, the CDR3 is TGTGCCAGCAGTTTAGAAAGACAGGGGTTTGGCTACACCTTC.